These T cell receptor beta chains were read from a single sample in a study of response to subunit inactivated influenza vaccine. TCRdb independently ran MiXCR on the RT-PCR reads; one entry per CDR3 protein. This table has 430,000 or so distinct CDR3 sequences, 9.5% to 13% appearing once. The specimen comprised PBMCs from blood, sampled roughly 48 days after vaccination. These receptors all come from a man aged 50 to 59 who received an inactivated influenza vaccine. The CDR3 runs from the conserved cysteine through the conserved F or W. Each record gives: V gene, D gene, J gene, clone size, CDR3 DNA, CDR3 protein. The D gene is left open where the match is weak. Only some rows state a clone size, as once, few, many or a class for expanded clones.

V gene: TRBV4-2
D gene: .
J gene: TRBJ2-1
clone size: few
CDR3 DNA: TGTGCCAGCAGCCAAGAGCAAGGTCAGACGAACTCCTACAATGAGCAGTTCTTC
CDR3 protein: CASSQEQGQTNSYNEQFF

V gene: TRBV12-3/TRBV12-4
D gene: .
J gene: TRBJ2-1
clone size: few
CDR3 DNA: TGTGCCAGCAGTTTAGGAGGGCCAGATTACAATGAGCAGTTCTTC
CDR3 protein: CASSLGGPDYNEQFF

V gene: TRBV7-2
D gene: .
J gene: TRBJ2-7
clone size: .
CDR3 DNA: TGTGACAGCAGCTCCCGAGGGGGGACGGACTACGAGCAGTACTTC
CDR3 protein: CDSSSRGGTDYEQYF

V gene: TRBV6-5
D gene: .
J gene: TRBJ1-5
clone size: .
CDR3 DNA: TGTGCCAGCAGTTATGGCAGGGGTTCGGGTCAGCCCCAGCATTTT
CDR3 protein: CASSYGRGSGQPQHF

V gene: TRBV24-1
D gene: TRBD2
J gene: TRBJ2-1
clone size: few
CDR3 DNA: TGTGCCACCAGTGATTTGAGGTTCCTGACTAGCGGGGGGTACAATGAGCAGTTCTTC
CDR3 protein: CATSDLRFLTSGGYNEQFF

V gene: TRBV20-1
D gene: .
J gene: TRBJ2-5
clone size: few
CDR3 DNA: TGCAGTGCTAGAGATACATATTCGGAGACCCAGTACTTC
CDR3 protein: CSARDTYSETQYF

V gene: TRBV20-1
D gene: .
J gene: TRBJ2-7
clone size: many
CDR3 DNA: TGCAGTGCTAAGGATCCCAGGGGCAGCTCCTACGAGCAGTACTTC
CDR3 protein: CSAKDPRGSSYEQYF

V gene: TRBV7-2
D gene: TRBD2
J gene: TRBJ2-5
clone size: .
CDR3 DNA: TGTGCCAGCAGCTTTTTTCTAGCGGGGACAAAAGAGACCCAGTACTTC
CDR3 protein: CASSFFLAGTKETQYF

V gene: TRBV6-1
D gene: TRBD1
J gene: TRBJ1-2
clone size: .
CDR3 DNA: TGTGCCAGCAGGTGGGGACAGGGAGACTATGGCTACACCTTC
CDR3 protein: CASRWGQGDYGYTF

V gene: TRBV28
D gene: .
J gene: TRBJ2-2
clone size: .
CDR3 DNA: TGTGCCAGCAGTTTAGCTCGGACAGCCGGGGAGCTGTTTTTT
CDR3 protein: CASSLARTAGELFF

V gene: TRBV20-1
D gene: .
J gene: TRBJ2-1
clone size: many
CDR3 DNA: TGCAGTGCTAGAGTTAGTAGCTATGAGCAGTTCTTC
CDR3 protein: CSARVSSYEQFF

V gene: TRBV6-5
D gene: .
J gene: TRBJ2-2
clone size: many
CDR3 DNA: TGTGCCAGCAGTTACTCTCGGCGAGCTAACACCGGGGAGCTGTTTTTT
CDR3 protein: CASSYSRRANTGELFF

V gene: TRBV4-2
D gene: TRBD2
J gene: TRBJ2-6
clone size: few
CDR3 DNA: TGTGCCAGCAGCCAACTGGGACTAGCGGTATCCTCTGGGGCCAACGTCCTGACTTTC
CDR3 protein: CASSQLGLAVSSGANVLTF

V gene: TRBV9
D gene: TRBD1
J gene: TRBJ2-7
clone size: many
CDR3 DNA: TGCGCCAGCAGTGTAGACAGGGGCGAGCAGTACTTC
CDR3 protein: CASSVDRGEQYF

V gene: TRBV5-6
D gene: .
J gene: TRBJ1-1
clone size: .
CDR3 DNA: TGTGCCAGCAGCTTGTCCCCTGGGGAGGTCACAGAGGGGGGAGCTTTCTTT
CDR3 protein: CASSLSPGEVTEGGAFF

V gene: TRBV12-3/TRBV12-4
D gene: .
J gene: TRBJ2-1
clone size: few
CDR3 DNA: TGTGCCAGCAGCACACCTTTTTTCTCTTCTTACAATGAGCAGTTCTTC
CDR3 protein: CASSTPFFSSYNEQFF

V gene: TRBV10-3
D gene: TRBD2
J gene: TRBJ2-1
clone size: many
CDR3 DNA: TGTGCCATCAGCTGGACTAGCGGGGGGACGCCTGCCTACAATGAGCAGTTCTTC
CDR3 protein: CAISWTSGGTPAYNEQFF

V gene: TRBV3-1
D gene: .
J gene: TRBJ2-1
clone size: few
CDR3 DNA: TGTGCCAGCAGCCCTCTAGGTTCGTTCATCAATGAGCAGTTCTTC
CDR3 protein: CASSPLGSFINEQFF

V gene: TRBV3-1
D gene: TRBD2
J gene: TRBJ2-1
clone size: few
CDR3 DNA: TGTGCCAGCAGCCCGGGAGGGGTTACTGAGCAGTTCTTC
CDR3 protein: CASSPGGVTEQFF

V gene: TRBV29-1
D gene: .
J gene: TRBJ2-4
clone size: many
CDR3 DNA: TGCAGCGTCGGCAACAGAAGCCAAAACATTCAGTACTTC
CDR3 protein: CSVGNRSQNIQYF

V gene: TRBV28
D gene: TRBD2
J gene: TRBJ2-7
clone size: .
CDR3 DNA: TGTGCCAGCAGTCCGCAGCTAGCGGGTCTCCACTACGAGCAGTACTTC
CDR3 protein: CASSPQLAGLHYEQYF

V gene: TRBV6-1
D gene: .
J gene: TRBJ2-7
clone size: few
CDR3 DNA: TGTGCCAGCAGTGAATTTTCCAGTTCCTACGAGCAGTACTTC
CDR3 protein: CASSEFSSSYEQYF

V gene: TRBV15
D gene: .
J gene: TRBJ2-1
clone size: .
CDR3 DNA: TGTGCCACCGGGGTGGGGGAAGAGTCTTTTTACAATGAGCAGTTCTTC
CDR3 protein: CATGVGEESFYNEQFF

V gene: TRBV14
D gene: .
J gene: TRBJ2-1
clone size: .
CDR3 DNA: TGTGCCAGCAGCCAACTGGGGGGCTCCTGGGATGAGCAGTTCTTC
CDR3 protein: CASSQLGGSWDEQFF

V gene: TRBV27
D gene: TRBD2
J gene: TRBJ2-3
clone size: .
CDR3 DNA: TGTGCCAGCAGGCTAGCGGGAGGGCTTCGTGGCACAGATACGCAGTATTTT
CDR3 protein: CASRLAGGLRGTDTQYF

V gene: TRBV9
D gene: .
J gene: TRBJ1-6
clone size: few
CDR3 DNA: TGTGCCAGCAGCGTAGGGGACATTGGTAATTCACCCCTCCACTTT
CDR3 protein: CASSVGDIGNSPLHF

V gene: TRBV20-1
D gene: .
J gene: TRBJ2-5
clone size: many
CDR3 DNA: TGCAGTGCTAGAATTGGCGTAGAGACCCAGTACTTC
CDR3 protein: CSARIGVETQYF

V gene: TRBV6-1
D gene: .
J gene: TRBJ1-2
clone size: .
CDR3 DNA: TGTGCCAGCAGAGCTTCCGGAGCTAACTATGGCTACACCTTC
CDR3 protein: CASRASGANYGYTF

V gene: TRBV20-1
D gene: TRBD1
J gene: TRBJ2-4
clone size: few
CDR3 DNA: TGCAGTGCTATGACAGGGGTCGGCATTCAGTACTTC
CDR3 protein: CSAMTGVGIQYF

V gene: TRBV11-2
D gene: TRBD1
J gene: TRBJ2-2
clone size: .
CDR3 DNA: TGTGCCAGCAGCTTAGGACAGGGCACAAACACCGGGGAGCTGTTTTTT
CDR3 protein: CASSLGQGTNTGELFF

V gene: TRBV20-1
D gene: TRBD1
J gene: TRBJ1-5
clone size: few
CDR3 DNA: TGCAGTGCTGACGACCGGACAGGGGGAAAACCGTATAGCAATCAGCCCCAGCATTTT
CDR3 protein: CSADDRTGGKPYSNQPQHF

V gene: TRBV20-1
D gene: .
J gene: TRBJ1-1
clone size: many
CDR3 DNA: TGCAGTGCAATCAGGGCCAGCGCGAACACTGAAGCTTTCTTT
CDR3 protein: CSAIRASANTEAFF

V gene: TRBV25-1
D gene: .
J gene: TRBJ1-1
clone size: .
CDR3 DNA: TGTGCCAGCAGTGAGCAGGGATGGGACACTGAAGCTTTCTTT
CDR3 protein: CASSEQGWDTEAFF

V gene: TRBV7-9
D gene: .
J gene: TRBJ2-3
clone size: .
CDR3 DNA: TGTGCCAGCAGCCCCTCGAATACGCAGTATTTT
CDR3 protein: CASSPSNTQYF

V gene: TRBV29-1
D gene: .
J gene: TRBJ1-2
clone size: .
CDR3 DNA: TGCAGCGTCCGCTCAGGCGGGGGCTACACCTTC
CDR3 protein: CSVRSGGGYTF

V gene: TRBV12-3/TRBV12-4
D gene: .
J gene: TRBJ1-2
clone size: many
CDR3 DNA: TGTGCCAGCAGCCAATCCTCTTATGGCTACACCTTC
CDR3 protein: CASSQSSYGYTF

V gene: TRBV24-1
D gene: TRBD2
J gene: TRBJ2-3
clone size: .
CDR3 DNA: TGTGCCACCAGTGATTTTGGGAGCGGGGGGGCGAAAGATACGCAGTATTTT
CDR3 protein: CATSDFGSGGAKDTQYF

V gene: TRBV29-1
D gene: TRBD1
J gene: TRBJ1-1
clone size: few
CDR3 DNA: TGCAGCGTTCCAGGACAGGGGAACACTGAAGCTTTCTTT
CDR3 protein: CSVPGQGNTEAFF

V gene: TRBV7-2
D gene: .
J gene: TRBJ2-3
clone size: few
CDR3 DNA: TGTGCCAGCAGCTTAGGACCCGAGGGGTATTTT
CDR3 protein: CASSLGPEGYF

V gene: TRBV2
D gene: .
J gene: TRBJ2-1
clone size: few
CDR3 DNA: TGTGCCAGCAGTGATCTCGTGGCCTCCAATGAGCAGTTCTTC
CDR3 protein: CASSDLVASNEQFF

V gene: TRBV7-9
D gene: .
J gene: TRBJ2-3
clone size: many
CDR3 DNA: TGTGCCAGCAGCTTGCTCAGGGGGGGAGATACGCAGTATTTT
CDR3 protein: CASSLLRGGDTQYF

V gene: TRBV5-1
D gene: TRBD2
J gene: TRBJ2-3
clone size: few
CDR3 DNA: TGCGCCAGCAGCTTGGGACTAGCGGGGGGAAGGGGCACAGATACGCAGTATTTT
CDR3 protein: CASSLGLAGGRGTDTQYF

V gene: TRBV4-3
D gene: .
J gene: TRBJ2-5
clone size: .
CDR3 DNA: TGCGCCAGCAGCCAAGGGTGGGGTACATCTGCAGAGACCCAGTACTTC
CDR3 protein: CASSQGWGTSAETQYF

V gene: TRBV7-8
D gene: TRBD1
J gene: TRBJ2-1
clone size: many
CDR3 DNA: TGTGCCAGCAGCAAAAACAGGGGCGAGGGCTACAATGAGCAGTTCTTC
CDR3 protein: CASSKNRGEGYNEQFF

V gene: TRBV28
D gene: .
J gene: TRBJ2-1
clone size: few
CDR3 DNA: TGTGCCAGCAGTTTCGGCCGTTCTTTCTACAATGAGCAGTTCTTC
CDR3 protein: CASSFGRSFYNEQFF

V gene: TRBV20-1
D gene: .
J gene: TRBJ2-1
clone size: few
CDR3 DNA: TGCAGTGCTATACAGGGCGGGAGCTCCTACAATGAGCAGTTCTTC
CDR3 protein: CSAIQGGSSYNEQFF

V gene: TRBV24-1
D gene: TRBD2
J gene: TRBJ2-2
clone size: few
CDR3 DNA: TGTGCCACCGGGGTCAGCGGGAGGGCCACCGGGGAGCTGTTTTTT
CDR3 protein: CATGVSGRATGELFF

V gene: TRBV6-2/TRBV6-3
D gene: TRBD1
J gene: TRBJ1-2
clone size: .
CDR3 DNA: TGTGCCAGCAGTTACCCGGGACAGGGGGCCTATGGCTACACCTTC
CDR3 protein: CASSYPGQGAYGYTF

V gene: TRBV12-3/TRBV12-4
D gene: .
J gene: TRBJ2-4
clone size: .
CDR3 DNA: TGTGCCAGCAGCCCAGACGAGGACATTCAGTACTTC
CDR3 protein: CASSPDEDIQYF

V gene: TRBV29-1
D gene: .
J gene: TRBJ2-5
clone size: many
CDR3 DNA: TGCAGCGTTGAACGGGGCAGGGGACGTTCCGAGACCCAGTACTTC
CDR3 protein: CSVERGRGRSETQYF

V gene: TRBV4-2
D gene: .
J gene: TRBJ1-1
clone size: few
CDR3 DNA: TGTGCCAGCAGCCAAGAGTTTGGGGGGTTTAGTGAAGCTTTCTTT
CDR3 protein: CASSQEFGGFSEAFF

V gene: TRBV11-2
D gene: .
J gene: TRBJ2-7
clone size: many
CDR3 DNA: TGTGCCAGCAGCTTAGGGCAGGGTCATCACTACGAGCAGTACTTC
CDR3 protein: CASSLGQGHHYEQYF

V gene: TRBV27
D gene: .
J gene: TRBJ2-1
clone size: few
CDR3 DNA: TGTGCCAGCAGTCCAGGGTTTTCCCGGTACAATGAGCAGTTCTTC
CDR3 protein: CASSPGFSRYNEQFF

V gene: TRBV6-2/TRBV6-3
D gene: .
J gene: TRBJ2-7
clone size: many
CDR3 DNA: TGTGCCAGCACCTTGGATCGAACCTACGAGCAGTACTTC
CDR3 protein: CASTLDRTYEQYF

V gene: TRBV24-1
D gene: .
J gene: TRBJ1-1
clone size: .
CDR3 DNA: TGTGCCACCAGCGTACAGGGCGACACTGAAGCTTTCTTT
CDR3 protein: CATSVQGDTEAFF

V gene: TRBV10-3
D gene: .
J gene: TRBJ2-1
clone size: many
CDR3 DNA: TGTGCCATCAGGGACAGACTATACAATGAGCAGTTCTTC
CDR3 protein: CAIRDRLYNEQFF

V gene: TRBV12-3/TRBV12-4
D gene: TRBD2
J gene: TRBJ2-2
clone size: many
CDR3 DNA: TGTGCCAGCAGTTTAAGGGTTAGACTAGCGGGAGCAGAGGAGCTGTTTTTT
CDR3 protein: CASSLRVRLAGAEELFF

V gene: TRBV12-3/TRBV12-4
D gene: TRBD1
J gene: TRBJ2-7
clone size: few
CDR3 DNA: TGTGCCAGCAGGGTGGGGCAGGGGGTCCCCTACGAGCAGTACTTC
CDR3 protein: CASRVGQGVPYEQYF

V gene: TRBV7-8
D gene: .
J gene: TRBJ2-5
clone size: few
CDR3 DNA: TGTGCCAGCGTCCCAGGGTGGGAAGTCGAGACCCAGTACTTC
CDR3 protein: CASVPGWEVETQYF